This T cell receptor beta chain was profiled in a study of cytomegalovirus exposure and HLA in healthy donors (dated by TCRdb to the late 2010s). Regarding the complete study: In an earlier analysis of under 750 of the donors, about 270 Gb of sequence data and about 110 million unique TCR beta sequences from 150 million to 200 million T cells were reported. About 300 gigabases of sequencing data and 75 million to 85 million unique TCR sequences made up an early release that covered approximately 650 HLA-typed donors. Among the roughly 390 genotyped donors, around 81% belonged to the genetic ancestry cluster associated with self-reported Caucasian donors. The study aimed to test whether cataloging public T cell receptors could reveal signatures of past pathogen exposure. The study used immunosequencing to profile the T cell repertoires of several hundred subjects and linked those repertoires to cytomegalovirus serostatus. Besides the first cohort of 666 subjects, a separate validation cohort made up of about 120 different subjects was used. The study combined high-throughput TCR immunosequencing, statistical association of individual TCRs with disease status, and machine learning to predict cytomegalovirus infection status. To study patterns of TCR occurrence, a later analysis re-analyzed previously published TCR beta repertoires from 500 to 850 donors and added high-resolution HLA genotyping. Rather than using new phenotypic data, the later analysis identified candidate immune exposures from TCR beta sequences and from how often those sequences occurred across donors. In an earlier analysis of 587 of the donors, high-throughput TCR beta sequencing was used to judge whether each TCR beta V gene segment behaved as functional or pseudogenic. Donor age, sex, ethnicity and CMV serostatus were compiled alongside the repertoire data. A later genetic analysis took genome-wide SNP genotypes for about 65% of the 666 donors and used that subset as a discovery cohort. All discovery cohort repertoires had been generated using a single sequencing platform. Both class I and class II loci were covered by HLA typing, at four-digit resolution. The number of typed donors differed by locus: roughly 629-640 for A, B, C, DRB1 and DQB1; approximately 540 for DQA1; 606 for DPA1; and some 430 for DPB1. Several DR-DQ haplotypes were treated as single units for association and clustering because of strong linkage in the cohort. On average, around 230,000 unique TCR beta nucleotide sequences were sequenced per donor among some 420 genotyped donors of the cohort, with roughly 18% of those sequences being non-productive. Broader findings and caveats from the paper: Because some donors lacked HLA typing at each locus, the association tests relied only on the typed subset. A further reported finding was that TCR beta sequences accurately predicted the HLA-A and HLA-B alleles for most subjects in the first cohort. A few of the identified cytomegalovirus-associated TCR beta chains were confirmed in vitro to be specific for cytomegalovirus antigens. When HLA alleles, especially DR and DQ, strongly co-occurred, TCR associations were difficult to assign to individual alleles. A later analysis reported that several top co-occurrence clusters appeared linked to parvovirus B19, influenza, CMV and Epstein-Barr virus. Some 15 rarely observed V segments, including chromosome 9 orphons, were excluded from the earlier analysis of about 500 of the donors because counts were too low. V-gene and J-gene trimming of TCR beta chains was associated with a missense DCLRE1C variant in a later genetic analysis, and the association was replicated in an independent cohort. Roughly uniform sequencing depth across donors was assumed in presence/absence analyses, although this assumption may not hold. According to a later analysis, most CMV-associated TCR beta chains appeared to be HLA-restricted, and the HLA associations seemed to be driven largely by CMV exposure. The sequencing pipeline was judged likely to have produced a cluster of highly shared sequence variants as a technical artifact. Correlated functional status among segregating V segments might be attributable to linkage disequilibrium, but an unknown experimental factor could not be ruled out. While some public TCRs were present in many individuals, most TCR sequences turned up only very rarely across donors. The cohort was sequenced for TCR beta chains only, and without alpha or paired-chain data the features that could be detected were limited. In a later analysis, about 17,000 TCR beta sequences were associated with specific HLA alleles at a false discovery rate of 0.05. In an earlier analysis of fewer than 700 of the donors, most TCR beta V segments appeared in productive rearrangements about 87% or about 30% of the time, broadly matching IMGT annotations. According to the authors, the approach could potentially be generalized to other disease states and immunological phenotypes. The classifier was reported to diagnose cytomegalovirus status with high specificity and sensitivity in both the original and validation cohorts. In a later genetic analysis, fewer N-insertions in productive TCRs were reported among donors in an Asian-associated ancestry cluster than the roughly 700-donor mean. A later analysis found that TCR association rates varied across HLA loci, with DRB1 alleles showing the most associated TCRs and HLA-C alleles the fewest. A later analysis found that HLA-associated TCR beta chains were more clonally expanded and had lower generation probabilities than equally common non-associated chains. CMV serostatus was the only immune exposure information available for the cohort. A total of 164 TCR beta chains were listed by the study as associated with cytomegalovirus.

As to this clone: Its antigen specificity is not known. Nothing much larger sits one base from this clone, and base qualities are not available.

The cohort was made up of roughly 670 healthy bone marrow donors. At the time of sampling, all cohort members were nominally healthy, though unrecorded immune exposures were likely present. The donor tested CMV seropositive and was one of the 289 seropositive cohort members. Every donor gave a peripheral blood sample, and the peripheral blood mononuclear cells from that sample were used for TCR beta sequencing. Genomic DNA was extracted from the blood cell samples with the Qiagen DNeasy Blood Extraction Kit. The library was prepared using the immunoSEQ multiplex PCR assay. For the multiplex PCR, a mixture combining 60 forward primers for TCR Vbeta segments and 13 reverse primers for TCR Jbeta segments was used. Amplification of the CDR3 region of rearranged TCR beta genes was performed with a multiplex PCR assay on genomic DNA. The Illumina HiSeq System was used to sequence the amplified TCR beta libraries as 87-base-pair reads. The original pipeline was this. A later analysis counted 75 million to 100 million unique TCR beta chains across the 666 repertoires, and some 11 million of these chains were shared by at least two donors. Raw reads were error-corrected and collapsed into unique sequences by a nearest-neighbor algorithm in which closely related sequences were merged to remove PCR and sequencing errors. V, D and J gene segments were assigned by aligning CDR3 sequences to IMGT reference sequences. For a sequence to be retained, a match of at least six nucleotides to both a V gene segment and a J gene segment was required. Rearrangements were classified as productive when the CDR3 lacked stop codons and remained in frame with V and J, and all other rearrangements were classified as non-productive. Following IMGT convention, CDR3 was defined as the stretch from the second conserved V-encoded cysteine to the conserved J-encoded phenylalanine. The earlier analysis of 450 to 750 of the donors excluded any sequence lacking an unambiguous match to a single V gene segment. An earlier analysis of several hundred of the donors classified V segments as functional when productive rearrangements were above 56.7% and as segregating when the standard deviation between donors was above 5%. A statistical classification framework was built to diagnose cytomegalovirus status from the catalog of TCR beta chain sequences. V and J gene assignment, in a later analysis, came from comparing TCR nucleotide sequences with IMGT/GENE-DB human TR gene sequences. Using the TCRdist pipeline, a later analysis assigned CDR3 sequences along with most-parsimonious VDJ recombination scenarios. In a later analysis, each TCR beta chain was defined by its CDR3 amino acid sequence together with its V-gene family, and reads without a unique V-gene family were excluded. As a way to deal with suspected cross-contamination and a sequencing artifact, a later analysis dropped 592 nucleotide sequences that were highly shared and had low generation probability. A later analysis calculated a clonal expansion index for each public chain from normalized within-repertoire ranks of inferred template counts. A later analysis computed generation probabilities with a VDJ recombination model fitted to out-of-frame rearrangements, and checked the results against IGoR. In a later analysis, TCR-TCR, TCR-HLA and TCR-CMV co-occurrence was scored with hypergeometric tests, and a repertoire-size bias correction was applied to TCR pairs. In a later analysis, false discovery rates were estimated by permuting HLA or CMV assignments 20 times. In a later analysis, co-occurring TCRs were grouped using DBSCAN, with TCRdist sequence similarity added in when clustering inside HLA-allele-positive subsets. Co-occurrence clustering excluded repertoires with fewer than 30,000 or more than 120,000 public chains, plus five with anomalous nucleotide sharing. Held by TCRdb, this immuneACCESS table contains in-frame sequences only and omits some clones. Under half of the omission traces to an unresolved V gene where checked; the cause of the rest is unknown. V, J and clone size are those of that table, while D and trimming were read from the DNA. Present in this sample are around 100,000 clones, about 80% of which were seen just once. About 5.2% of the sample is in the top ten clones.

The clonotype was recovered from a female donor in good health and CMV-seropositive. The sequencing sample was made of PBMCs.

The base sequence is TGTGCCAGCAGGGAGGGACAGCCTAATGAAAAACTGTTTTTT. Its product reads: CASREGQPNEKLFF. The rearranged chain carries TRBV5-8 and TRBJ1-4, with 7 bases matching TRBD1. The V end gives up 5 bases and the J end 3 bases, leaving 4 bases in the junction not matched to a gene. CDR1 and CDR2 were assigned from the germline V gene as SGHTS and YDEGEE. The CDR3 numbers 14 residues from cysteine through phenylalanine. Just the 42-base CDR3 DNA is kept, in frame starting at base 1.